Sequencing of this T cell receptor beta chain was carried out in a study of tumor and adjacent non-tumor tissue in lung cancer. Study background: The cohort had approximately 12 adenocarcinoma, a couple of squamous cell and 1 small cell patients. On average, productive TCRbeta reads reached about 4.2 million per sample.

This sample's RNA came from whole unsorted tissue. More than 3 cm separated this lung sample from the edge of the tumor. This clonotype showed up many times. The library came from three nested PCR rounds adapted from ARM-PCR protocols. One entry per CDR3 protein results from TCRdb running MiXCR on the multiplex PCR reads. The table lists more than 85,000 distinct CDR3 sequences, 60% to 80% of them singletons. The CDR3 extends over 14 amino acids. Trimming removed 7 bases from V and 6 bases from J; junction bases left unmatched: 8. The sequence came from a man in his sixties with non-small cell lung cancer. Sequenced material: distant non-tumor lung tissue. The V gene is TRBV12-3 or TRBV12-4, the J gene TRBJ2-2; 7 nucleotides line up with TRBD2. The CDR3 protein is CASNPGGRSGELFF. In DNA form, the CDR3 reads TGTGCCAGCAACCCTGGCGGGAGATCCGGGGAGCTGTTTTTT.